Listed below are T cell receptor beta chains from one sample, sequenced in a study of CD8 T cells in Susac syndrome. TCRdb re-called the immunoSEQ multiplex PCR reads with MiXCR, one entry per CDR3 protein. The sample comprises approximately 190,000 distinct CDR3 sequences, 90% to 97% of which are singletons, and 0.075% to 0.1% rests with the top ten. Source material: CD4+ T cells from PBMCs. Every receptor here comes from a human donor with Susac syndrome. Both conserved end residues are part of each CDR3. The D gene is left open where the match is weak. Expanded clones get a size class; other rows say once, few or many, or leave the size out.

-	TRBV20-1	TRBJ2-3	-	TGCAGTGCTAGAGCGGCCAGCACAGATACGCAGTATTTT	CSARAASTDTQYF
-	TRBV5-4	TRBJ1-2	-	TGTGCCAGCAGCTTGGAGTCGTTTTCGGCTGGCTACACCTTC	CASSLESFSAGYTF
-	TRBV30	TRBJ2-3	-	TGTGCCTATCTCTGGGGAAGCACAGATACGCAGTATTTT	CAYLWGSTDTQYF
-	TRBV5-6	TRBJ1-6	-	TGTGCCAGCAGCCGAGGACCGATCTATAATTCACCCCTCCACTTT	CASSRGPIYNSPLHF
-	TRBV5-1	TRBJ2-5	-	TGCGCCAGCAGCTTCCCGCGGGGGACACAAGAGACCCAGTACTTC	CASSFPRGTQETQYF
TRBD2	TRBV7-9	TRBJ2-3	-	TGTGCCAGCAGCTCATTAGCGGGGTTTAAGGATACGCAGTATTTT	CASSSLAGFKDTQYF
-	TRBV12-3/TRBV12-4	TRBJ2-3	-	TGTGCCAGCAGTTTTCAGAGGGGGGCCACAGATACGCAGTATTTT	CASSFQRGATDTQYF
-	TRBV2	TRBJ2-1	-	TGTGCCAGCAGTGGTGGGGGGACCGTTATCGAGCAGTTCTTC	CASSGGGTVIEQFF
TRBD1	TRBV7-2	TRBJ2-5	-	TGTGCCAGCAGCCTAAATGGACAGGGAGGAGAGACCCAGTACTTC	CASSLNGQGGETQYF
TRBD2	TRBV15	TRBJ2-1	-	TGTGCCACCAGCAGAGATTGGGTAGGCGGGGGGCTCCCTTACAATGAGCAGTTCTTC	CATSRDWVGGGLPYNEQFF
-	TRBV12-3/TRBV12-4	TRBJ1-1	-	TGTGCCAGCAGTTCCAGGAGGCGTGCTGAAGCTTTCTTT	CASSSRRRAEAFF
-	TRBV20-1	TRBJ2-7	-	TGCAGTGCTGGCCTAGGATCCTACGAGCAGTACTTC	CSAGLGSYEQYF
-	TRBV5-4	TRBJ2-7	-	TGTGCCAGCAGCTTGGTTGCGGGGAACCTCTCCTACGAGCAGTACTTC	CASSLVAGNLSYEQYF
-	TRBV28	TRBJ1-1	once	TGTGCCAGCAGCCCCGGGACATTCAACCCTGAAGCTTTCTTT	CASSPGTFNPEAFF
-	TRBV20-1	TRBJ2-7	-	TGCAGTGCTAGAGATATGGGGCGCTCCTACGAGCAGTACTTC	CSARDMGRSYEQYF
-	TRBV4-2	TRBJ2-7	-	TGTGCCAGCAGCCAAGATCTCGGGGGATCTAAGTTTAGCGAGCAGTACTTC	CASSQDLGGSKFSEQYF
-	TRBV9	TRBJ1-6	-	TGTGCCAGCGGTAATTCACCCCTCCACTTT	CASGNSPLHF
TRBD1	TRBV27	TRBJ1-2	-	TGTGCCAGCAGATTGACAGGGAGCTATGGCTACACCTTC	CASRLTGSYGYTF
-	TRBV7-2	TRBJ2-7	-	TGTGCCAGCAGCTTAGGTGGGACCGTGAGCTCCTACGAGCAGTACTTC	CASSLGGTVSSYEQYF
TRBD2	TRBV20-1	TRBJ2-7	-	TGCAGTGCCCGGGGGGCCTACGAGCAGTACTTC	CSARGAYEQYF
-	TRBV29-1	TRBJ2-5	-	TGCAGCGTTGATCAGTCGGGAACCGAGACCCAGTACTTC	CSVDQSGTETQYF
-	TRBV4-1	TRBJ1-2	once	TGCGCCAGCAGCCAAGAACGACAGACATATGGCTACACCTTC	CASSQERQTYGYTF
-	TRBV21-1	TRBJ1-1	-	TGTGCCAGTTCGTCTATCTCGGCTTTCTTT	CASSSISAFF
-	TRBV2	TRBJ1-5	once	TGTGCCAGCAGCGCGGAACAGGGTAGCAATCAGCCCCAGCATTTT	CASSAEQGSNQPQHF
-	TRBV6-5	TRBJ1-5	-	TGTGCCAGCAGTTACTCTCCCTCAGGGAAGATCAATCAGCCCCAGCATTTT	CASSYSPSGKINQPQHF
-	TRBV30	TRBJ1-6	-	TGTGCCTGGAGGAGCTCCTATAATTCACCCCTCCACTTT	CAWRSSYNSPLHF
TRBD1	TRBV7-6	TRBJ1-2	-	TGTGCCAGCAGTAAAAGACAGGGGTTCGATGGCTACACCTTC	CASSKRQGFDGYTF
-	TRBV5-5	TRBJ2-1	-	TGTGCCAGCAGCTTCCCGGGACCCCTAACTTTC	CASSFPGPLTF
TRBD1	TRBV7-8	TRBJ2-1	-	TGTGCCAGCAGCTTAGAAACCGGACAGGGGAGCCGCAATGAGCAGTTCTTC	CASSLETGQGSRNEQFF
-	TRBV18	TRBJ2-7	-	TGTGCCAGCTCTTCCGGGGACGAGCAGTACTTC	CASSSGDEQYF
TRBD1	TRBV9	TRBJ2-2	once	TGTGCCAGCAGCGTAAGGGGACAGGGGAACACCGGGGAGCTGTTTTTT	CASSVRGQGNTGELFF
-	TRBV20-1	TRBJ1-2	-	TGCAGTGCTAGAGATCTGGGGACCTATGGCTACACCTTC	CSARDLGTYGYTF
TRBD1	TRBV10-3	TRBJ2-3	-	TGTGCCATCAGGACCCGACAGGGGGCAGGCACAGATACGCAGTATTTT	CAIRTRQGAGTDTQYF
TRBD1	TRBV29-1	TRBJ2-3	-	TGCAGCGTTCCGGACAGGGAAGATACGCAGTATTTT	CSVPDREDTQYF
TRBD1	TRBV20-1	TRBJ2-1	-	TGCAGTGGGAGGCAGGGGGTCGACAATGAGCAGTTCTTC	CSGRQGVDNEQFF
-	TRBV6-1	TRBJ2-7	-	TGTGCCAGCAGTGGAGATAGCTACGAGCAGTACTTC	CASSGDSYEQYF
-	TRBV7-6	TRBJ1-2	once	TGTGCCAGCAGCTTATCAATGGGGGCGAACTATGGCTACACCTTC	CASSLSMGANYGYTF
TRBD1	TRBV15	TRBJ1-2	-	TGTGCCACCAGCGCAGACAGGGGGCTAATTGGCTACACCTTC	CATSADRGLIGYTF
TRBD2	TRBV13	TRBJ2-5	-	TGTGCCAGCAGCCCCCGCACCGGACTAGCGAGACAAGAGACCCAGTACTTC	CASSPRTGLARQETQYF
TRBD2	TRBV30	TRBJ2-1	-	TGTGCCTGGAGTGTACGGAACGGGGGGATCTACAATGAGCAGTTCTTC	CAWSVRNGGIYNEQFF
-	TRBV29-1	TRBJ2-2	-	TGCAGCGTTGGTCAAGGACGGGGAAGGCCCGGGGAGCTGTTTTTT	CSVGQGRGRPGELFF
TRBD1	TRBV4-1	TRBJ2-7	-	TGCGCCAGCAGCCAAGCAGGGGGTGGCGAGCAGTACTTC	CASSQAGGGEQYF
-	TRBV9	TRBJ2-7	-	TGTGCCAGCAGCCCCACGCAGTACTCCTACGAGCAGTACTTC	CASSPTQYSYEQYF
-	TRBV2	TRBJ2-5	once	TGTGCCAGCAGAGGGGACACCGAAGAGACCCAGTACTTC	CASRGDTEETQYF
-	TRBV20-1	TRBJ2-2	-	TGCAGTGCTGCCTCTCCCGAGAACACCGGGGAGCTGTTTTTT	CSAASPENTGELFF
TRBD1	TRBV30	TRBJ2-6	-	TGTGCCTGGACAGGACAGGTTCCCTCTGGGGCCAACGTCCTGACTTTC	CAWTGQVPSGANVLTF
-	TRBV19	TRBJ2-1	-	TGTGCCACCAGTGGCTGGCTCAATGAGCAGTTCTTC	CATSGWLNEQFF
-	TRBV12-3/TRBV12-4	TRBJ2-1	-	TGTGCCAGCAGTTTAGTAGGGGGGGGGTTTGGGCAGTTCTTC	CASSLVGGGFGQFF